This T cell receptor beta chain was observed in a study of control samples from healthy donors and cancer patients. Trimming at V came to 3 bases and at J to 6 bases, leaving 19 bases not matched to a gene. The CDR3 is made up of 19 amino acids. Germline V gene sequence: CDR1 MNHEY, CDR2 SVGEGT. The repertoire was sequenced with immunoSEQ multiplex PCR; TCRdb's copy has only in-frame clones and lacks some. The sample shows around 52,000 clones, under 95% of them seen only once. The receptor was derived from a young man with colorectal cancer. This rearrangement joins TRBV6-2 or TRBV6-3 to TRBJ1-5; 8 nucleotides match TRBD1. The sample comprised PBMCs. This chain's CDR3 is CASSYSGSAGGTGSQPQHF. The CDR3 DNA follows: TGTGCCAGCAGTTATTCGGGCTCGGCAGGGGGCACGGGTAGTCAGCCCCAGCATTTT.